The clone carrying this T cell receptor beta chain was found once. The data belong to a study of blood T cell repertoires in COVID-19. Across the whole study: COVID-19 samples collected from the United States, Italy and Spain covered acute and convalescent phases. The analysed material was cDNA or gDNA that came from T cells, B-cell-depleted T cells, or PBMCs.

This CDR3 is 15 amino acids long. The germline V gene has CDR1 MDHEN and CDR2 SYDVKM. Trimming cost V 4 bases and J 4 bases; bases outside gene matches: 8. In the original analysis: Estimated nucleated cell counts came from reference gene primer amplification. TCRdb keeps only in-frame clones here, not all; method: immunoSEQ multiplex PCR. V, J and clone size are those of that table, while D and trimming were read from the DNA. The table includes 250,000 or so clones, 89% detected once. This sequence originates from a woman between 35 and 50 years old who had recovered from COVID-19. The gene calls are TRBV28 and TRBJ2-7; 9 bases agree with TRBD1. The sample consisted of peripheral blood. In DNA, the CDR3 is TGTGCCAGCAGTTCATCCGGGACAGGGATGTACGAGCAGTACTTC. Translating it yields CASSSSGTGMYEQYF.